This TCR beta chain was captured by sequencing in a study of graft-versus-host responses after intestinal transplantation. Only in-frame clones appear in the TCRdb table, and some are missing; sequencing was by immunoSEQ multiplex PCR. The profile shows about 39,000 clones, 90% to 95% of them singletons. The CDR3 is 15 residues long. Germline V gives CDR1 SGHRS, CDR2 YFSETQ. A remark on this clone: Its antigen is as yet unknown. A junction end diverges from the germline sequence, so it may reflect a read error. Other DNA sequences in the same sample also yield this CDR3.

This rearrangement joins TRBV5-1 to TRBJ2-7; 9 nucleotides align to TRBD1. The sequence derives from a human donor who was the organ donor for an intestinal transplant. Specimen: unstimulated CD8+ T cells sorted from spleen or lymph node cells, collected before transplant. CDR3 loop: CASSLEGQGPYEQYF. DNA of the CDR3: TGCGCCAGCAGCTTGGAGGGACAGGGCCCCTATGAGCAGTACTTC.